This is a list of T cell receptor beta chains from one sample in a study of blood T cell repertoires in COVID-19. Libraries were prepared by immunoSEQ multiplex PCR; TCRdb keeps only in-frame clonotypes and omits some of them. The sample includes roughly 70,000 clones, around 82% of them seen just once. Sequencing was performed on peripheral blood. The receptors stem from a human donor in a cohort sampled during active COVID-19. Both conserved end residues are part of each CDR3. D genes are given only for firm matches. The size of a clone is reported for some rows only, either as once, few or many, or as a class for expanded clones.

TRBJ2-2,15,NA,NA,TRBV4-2,CASSQEGQPTGELFF,TGTGCCAGCAGCCAAGAAGGACAGCCTACCGGGGAGCTGTTTTTT
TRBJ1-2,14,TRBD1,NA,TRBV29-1,CSVERDSFNYGYTF,TGCAGCGTTGAGAGGGACAGTTTTAACTATGGCTACACCTTC
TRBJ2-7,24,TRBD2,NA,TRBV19,CASSLNTAREGNIAPIAWSGEQYF,TGTGCCAGTAGTCTCAATACCGCAAGGGAGGGTAACATAGCGCCCATTGCATGGTCGGGCGAGCAGTACTTC
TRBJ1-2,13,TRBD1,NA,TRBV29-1,CSVDTGGYYGYTF,TGCAGCGTTGATACAGGGGGGTACTATGGCTACACCTTC
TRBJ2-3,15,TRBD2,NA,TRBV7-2,CASSSTSGSEDTQYF,TGTGCCAGCAGCTCGACTAGCGGGAGCGAAGATACGCAGTATTTT
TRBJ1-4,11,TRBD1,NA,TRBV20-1,CSVGTVGKLFF,TGCAGTGTGGGGACAGTCGGAAAACTGTTTTTT
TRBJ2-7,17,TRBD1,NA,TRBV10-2,CASSEFRVFTGGDEQYF,TGCGCCAGCAGTGAGTTCCGAGTCTTTACAGGGGGAGACGAGCAGTACTTC
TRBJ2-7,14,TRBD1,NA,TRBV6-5,CASSRQGRTYEQYF,TGTGCCAGCAGCCGACAGGGGCGGACCTACGAGCAGTACTTC
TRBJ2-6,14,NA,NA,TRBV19,CASSTPAGANVLTF,TGTGCCAGTAGTACCCCGGCTGGGGCCAACGTCCTGACTTTC
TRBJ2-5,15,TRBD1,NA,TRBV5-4,CASSPQGGEQETQYF,TGTGCCAGCAGCCCACAGGGGGGAGAACAAGAGACCCAGTACTTC
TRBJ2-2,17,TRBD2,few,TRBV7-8,CASSLVVSTSGSGELFF,TGTGCCAGCAGCTTAGTTGTATCGACTAGCGGTTCCGGGGAGCTGTTTTTT
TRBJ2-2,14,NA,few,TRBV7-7,CASSGTLNTGELFF,TGTGCCAGCAGTGGGACTCTGAACACCGGGGAGCTGTTTTTT
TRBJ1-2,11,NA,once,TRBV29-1,CSGRDMEGYTF,TGCAGCGGACGGGACATGGAGGGCTACACCTTC
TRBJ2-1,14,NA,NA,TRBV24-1,CATSGLPSYNEQFF,TGTGCCACCAGTGGCCTACCCTCCTACAATGAGCAGTTCTTC
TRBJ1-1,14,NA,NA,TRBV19,CASSPGKTNTEAFF,TGTGCCAGTAGCCCCGGGAAAACGAACACTGAAGCTTTCTTT
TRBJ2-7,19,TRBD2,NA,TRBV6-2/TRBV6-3,CASSYYYRGSGSISYEQYF,TGTGCCAGCAGTTACTACTACCGGGGAAGCGGGAGTATTTCCTACGAGCAGTACTTC
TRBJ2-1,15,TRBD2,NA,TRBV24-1,CATSDLQVSGRLRFF,TGTGCCACCAGTGATTTGCAGGTTAGCGGGAGACTTCGGTTCTTC